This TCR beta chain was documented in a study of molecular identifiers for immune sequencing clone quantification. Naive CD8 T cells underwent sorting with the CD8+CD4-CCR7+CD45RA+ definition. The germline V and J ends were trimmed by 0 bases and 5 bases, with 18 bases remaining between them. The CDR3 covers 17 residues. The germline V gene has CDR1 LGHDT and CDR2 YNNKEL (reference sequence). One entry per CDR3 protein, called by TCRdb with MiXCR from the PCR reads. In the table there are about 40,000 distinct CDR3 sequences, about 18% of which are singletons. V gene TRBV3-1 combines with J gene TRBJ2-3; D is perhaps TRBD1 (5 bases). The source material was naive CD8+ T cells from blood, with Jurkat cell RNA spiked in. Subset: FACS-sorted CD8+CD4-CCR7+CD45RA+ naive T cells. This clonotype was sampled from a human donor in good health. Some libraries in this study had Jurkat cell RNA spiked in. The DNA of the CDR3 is TGTGCCAGCAGCCAAGATGTTCGTTTGGGCAGGGAAGATACGCAGTATTTT. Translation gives CASSQDVRLGREDTQYF.